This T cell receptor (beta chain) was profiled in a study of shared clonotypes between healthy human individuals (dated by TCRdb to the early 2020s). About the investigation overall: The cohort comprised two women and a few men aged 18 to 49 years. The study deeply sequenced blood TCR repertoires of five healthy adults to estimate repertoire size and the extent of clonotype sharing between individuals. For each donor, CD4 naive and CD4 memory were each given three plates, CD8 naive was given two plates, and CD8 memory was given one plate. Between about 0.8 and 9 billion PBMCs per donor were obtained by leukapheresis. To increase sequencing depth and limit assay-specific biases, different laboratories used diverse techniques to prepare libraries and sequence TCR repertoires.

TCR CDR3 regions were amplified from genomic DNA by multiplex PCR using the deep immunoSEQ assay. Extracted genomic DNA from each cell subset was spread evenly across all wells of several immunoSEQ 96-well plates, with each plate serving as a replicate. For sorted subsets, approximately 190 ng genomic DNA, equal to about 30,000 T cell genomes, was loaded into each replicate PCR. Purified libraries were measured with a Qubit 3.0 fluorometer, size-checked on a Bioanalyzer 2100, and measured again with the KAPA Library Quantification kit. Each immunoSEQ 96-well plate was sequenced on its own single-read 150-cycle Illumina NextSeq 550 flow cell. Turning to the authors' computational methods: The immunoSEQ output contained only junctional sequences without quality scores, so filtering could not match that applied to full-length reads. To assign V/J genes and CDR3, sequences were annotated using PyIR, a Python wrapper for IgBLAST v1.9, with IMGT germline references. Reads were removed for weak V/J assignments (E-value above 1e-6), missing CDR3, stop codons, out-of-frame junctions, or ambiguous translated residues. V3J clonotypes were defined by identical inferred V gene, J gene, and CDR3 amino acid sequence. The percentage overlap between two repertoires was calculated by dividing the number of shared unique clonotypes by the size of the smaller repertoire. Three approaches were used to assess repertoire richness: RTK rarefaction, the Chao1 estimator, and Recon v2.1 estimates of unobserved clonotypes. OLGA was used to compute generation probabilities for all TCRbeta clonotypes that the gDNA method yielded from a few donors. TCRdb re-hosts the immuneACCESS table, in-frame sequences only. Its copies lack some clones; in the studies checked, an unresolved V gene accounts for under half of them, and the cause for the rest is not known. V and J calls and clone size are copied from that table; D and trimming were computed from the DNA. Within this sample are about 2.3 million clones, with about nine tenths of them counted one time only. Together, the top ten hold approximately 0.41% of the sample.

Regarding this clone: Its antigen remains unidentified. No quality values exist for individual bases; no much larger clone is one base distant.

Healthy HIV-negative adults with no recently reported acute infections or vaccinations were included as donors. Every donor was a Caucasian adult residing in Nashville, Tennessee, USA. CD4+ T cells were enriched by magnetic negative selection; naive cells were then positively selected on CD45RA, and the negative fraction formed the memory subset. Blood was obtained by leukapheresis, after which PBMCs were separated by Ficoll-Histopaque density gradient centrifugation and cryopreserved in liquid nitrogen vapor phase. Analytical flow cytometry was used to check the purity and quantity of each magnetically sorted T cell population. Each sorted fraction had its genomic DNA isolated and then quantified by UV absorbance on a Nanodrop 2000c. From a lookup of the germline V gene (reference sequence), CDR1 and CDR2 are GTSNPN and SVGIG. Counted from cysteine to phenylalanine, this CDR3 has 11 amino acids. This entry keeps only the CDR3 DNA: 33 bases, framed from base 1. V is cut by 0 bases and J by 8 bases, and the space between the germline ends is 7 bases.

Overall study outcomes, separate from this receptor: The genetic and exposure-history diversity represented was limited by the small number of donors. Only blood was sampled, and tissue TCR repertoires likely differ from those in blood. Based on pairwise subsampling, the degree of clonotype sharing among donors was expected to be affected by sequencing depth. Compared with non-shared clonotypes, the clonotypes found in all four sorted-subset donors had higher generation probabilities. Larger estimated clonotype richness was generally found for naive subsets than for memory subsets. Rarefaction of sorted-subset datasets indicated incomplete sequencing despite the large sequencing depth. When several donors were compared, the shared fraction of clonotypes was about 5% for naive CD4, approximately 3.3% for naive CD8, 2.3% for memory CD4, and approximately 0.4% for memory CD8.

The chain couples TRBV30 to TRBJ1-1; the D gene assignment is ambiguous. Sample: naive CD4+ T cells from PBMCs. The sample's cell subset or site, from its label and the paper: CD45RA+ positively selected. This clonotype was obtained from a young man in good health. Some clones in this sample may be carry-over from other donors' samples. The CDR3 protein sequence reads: CAWSVTGEAFF. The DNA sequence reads TGTGCCTGGAGTGTAACGGGCGAAGCTTTCTTT.